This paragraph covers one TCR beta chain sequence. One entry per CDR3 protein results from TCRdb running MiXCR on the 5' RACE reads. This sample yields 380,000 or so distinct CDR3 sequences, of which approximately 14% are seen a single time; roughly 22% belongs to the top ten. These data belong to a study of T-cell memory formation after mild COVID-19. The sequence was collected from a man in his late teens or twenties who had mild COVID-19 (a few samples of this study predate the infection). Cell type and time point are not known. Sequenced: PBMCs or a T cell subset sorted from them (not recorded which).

The CDR3 spells CASSFAHLGSRRSGANVLTF. The DNA for the CDR3 is TGTGCCAGCAGCTTCGCCCACCTGGGGAGTCGTCGCTCTGGGGCCAACGTCCTGACTTTC. V gene TRBV7-3 combines with J gene TRBJ2-6; weak D call: TRBD2 (5 bases). The germline CDR1 and CDR2 sequences are SGHTA and FQGTGA. The CDR3 runs to 20 residues. The V and J ends lost 3 bases and 0 bases respectively, with 21 bases between them.